These 30 T cell receptor beta chains share one sample of origin, sequenced in a study of Ad26.COV2.S vaccination and SARS-CoV-2 variants (dated by TCRdb to about 2021). The treatment or condition label corresponds to: roughly 19 received Ad26.COV2.S at low or high dose, single or two shots; several received placebo; per-sample allocation not given. Repertoires of vaccine and placebo recipients were sequenced from samples taken on day 63 after the first injection. Libraries were constructed by the immunoSEQ multiplex PCR assay. The table comes from immuneACCESS by way of TCRdb, which keeps in-frame sequences with V and J called. Part of the clones is missing from these tables; in studies checked, under half for an unresolved V gene and the rest for unknown reasons. This sample comprises around 420,000 clones, roughly 90% of them detected only once. The ten largest make up 3.6% of the sample. Sequenced material: peripheral blood, taken in a trial of Ad26.COV2.S vaccine versus placebo. The receptors here all came from a person between 18 and 59 years old who received the Ad26.COV2.S COVID-19 vaccine or a placebo.

This clone was found once. The CDR3 DNA sequence: TGTGCCAGCAGCCCGGACAGGGGTATTTACAATGAGCAGTTCTTC. This codes for CASSPDRGIYNEQFF. V is TRBV7-3 and J is TRBJ2-1; 9 bases align to TRBD1. The CDR3 totals 15 residues. After removal of 5 bases from V and 4 bases from J, the junction contained 6 bases not matched to a gene. The germline V gene encodes CDR1 SGHTA and CDR2 FQGTGA.

This rearrangement joins TRBV5-1 to TRBJ2-5; no reliable D call. The germline V and J ends were trimmed by 0 bases and 0 bases, with 9 bases remaining between them. This CDR3 is 15 amino acids long. The germline CDR1 and CDR2 sequences are SGHRS and YFSETQ. The DNA of the CDR3 is TGCGCCAGCAGCTTGGGTGTGTGGGACCAAGAGACCCAGTACTTC. Translated, it gives CASSLGVWDQETQYF.

This clone was counted once. The genes are TRBV7-9 and TRBJ2-4, with D perhaps TRBD2 (5 bases). Germline assignment: CDR1 SEHNR and CDR2 FQNEAQ (reference sequence). This CDR3 contains 16 residues. With 1 base removed from V and 0 bases from J, the gap between germline ends came to 10 bases. The CDR3 sequence: CASSLVLGRAKNIQYF. CDR3 in DNA: TGTGCCAGCAGCTTAGTGTTGGGGAGAGCCAAAAACATTCAGTACTTC.

V is TRBV4-2 and J is TRBJ2-3; maybe TRBD1 (6 bases). V lost 3 bases to trimming and J lost 3 bases, with 16 bases between them. CDR1 and CDR2 (germline): LGHNA, YNFKEQ. CDR3 length: 16 residues. The CDR3 nucleotides read TGTGCCAGCAGCCAGGAAACAGGGATTCGTACAGATACGCAGTATTTT. This translates into CASSQETGIRTDTQYF.

CDR3 amino acids: CASSQSNQPQHF. In DNA, the CDR3 is TGTGCCAGCAGCCAGAGCAATCAGCCCCAGCATTTT. The chain employs TRBV3-1 (or the pseudogene TRBV3-2) and TRBJ1-5; no clear D. The germline V gene encodes CDR1 LGHDT and CDR2 YNNKEL (reference sequence). The CDR3 has 12 amino acids. Between the trimmed V and J ends, which lost 3 bases and 1 base, there was a span of 1 base.

The chain recombines TRBV5-1 with TRBJ2-1, with D perhaps TRBD2 (6 bases). The CDR3 runs 17 residues. Germline V gene sequence: CDR1 SGHRS, CDR2 YFSETQ. V was clipped by 0 bases and J by 7 bases, with 20 bases between them. In DNA, the CDR3 is TGCGCCAGCAGCTTGGCGGACTACCAGTGGGGATGGAATGAGCAGTTCTTC. Its protein is CASSLADYQWGWNEQFF.

The J gene is TRBJ1-6, the V gene TRBV6-2 or TRBV6-3; 10 positions agree with TRBD1. This CDR3 has 16 amino acids. The germline gives CDR1 MNHEY, CDR2 SVGEGT. The J segment lost 1 base and the V segment lost 4 bases, leaving 1 base of the junction unmatched. CDR3 in amino acids: CASSWTGGSYNSPLHF. CDR3 nucleotides: TGTGCCAGCAGTTGGACAGGGGGATCCTATAATTCACCCCTCCACTTT.

The J gene is TRBJ1-2, the V gene TRBV4-3; unclear D gene. The CDR3 covers 15 residues. V dropped 3 bases and J dropped 4 bases, with 15 bases sitting between them. The germline CDR1 and CDR2 sequences are LGHNA and YSLEER. The CDR3 DNA reads as TGCGCCAGCAGCCACACACCGGGAGCTTCCTATGGCTACACCTTC. As protein: CASSHTPGASYGYTF.

The chain has TRBV5-1 and TRBJ2-7; D gene uncertain. V lost 4 bases, J lost 0 bases, and 14 bases lay in between. In germline, CDR1 is SGHRS, CDR2 YFSETQ. The CDR3 runs 15 residues. CDR3 amino acids: CASSLGDGGSYEQYF. Written as DNA, the CDR3 is TGCGCCAGCAGCCTGGGCGATGGCGGCTCCTACGAGCAGTACTTC.

V gene TRBV10-1 combines with J gene TRBJ2-2, with 11 nucleotides matching TRBD2. Per germline, CDR1 WNHNN and CDR2 SYGVQD (reference sequence). The CDR3 contains 17 residues. V lost 3 bases, J lost 6 bases, and 9 bases stayed unmatched. CDR3 nucleotide sequence: TGCGCCAGCAGTGATGCGGTAGCGGGGGGGTTCGCCGGGGAGCTGTTTTTT. Its translation: CASSDAVAGGFAGELFF.

For the CDR3, the DNA is TGTGCCATCAGTGAGTCGGCACCAGGGCCGAACACTGAAGCTTTCTTT. It codes for CAISESAPGPNTEAFF. The chain uses TRBV10-3 and TRBJ1-1, with a tentative D call TRBD1 (5 bases). The CDR3 spans 16 residues. Germline V gene data show CDR1 as ENHRY and CDR2 as SYGVKD. Trimming removed 0 bases at V and 1 base at J, with 12 bases between.

The chain uses TRBV5-6 and TRBJ2-3; D is undetermined. The ends were cut back, 3 bases at V and 2 bases at J, with 13 bases in the middle. The length of the CDR3 is 15 residues. Germline CDR1 and CDR2: SGHDT and YYEEEE. DNA for the CDR3: TGTGCCAGCAGCTCTAACCGAATGCCCACAGATACGCAGTATTTT. Translation: CASSSNRMPTDTQYF.

The rearrangement uses TRBV6-5 and TRBJ2-6, with D possibly TRBD1 on 6 matching bases. V shed 8 bases and J shed 0 bases, with 11 bases lying between them. The germline gives CDR1 MNHEY, CDR2 SVGAGI. The CDR3 loop spans 15 amino acids. The CDR3 sequence: CASGAGASGANVLTF. The CDR3 DNA is TGTGCCAGCGGGGCAGGGGCCTCTGGGGCCAACGTCCTGACTTTC.

The chain links TRBV15 to TRBJ1-4; D perhaps matches TRBD1 (5 bases). V lost 1 base and J lost 0, with 9 bases in between. Germline V gene sequence: CDR1 LNHNV, CDR2 YYDKDF (reference sequence). The CDR3 spans 16 residues. Here the CDR3 reads CATSRGDGATNEKLFF. In DNA, the CDR3 is TGTGCCACCAGCAGAGGGGACGGGGCAACTAATGAAAAACTGTTTTTT.

This chain joins TRBV18 and TRBJ1-5; no clear D gene. Germline loops: CDR1 KGHSH, CDR2 LQKENI. CDR3 length: 13 amino acids. Trimming pared 3 bases from V and 4 bases from J, leaving 7 bases between. In DNA, the CDR3 is TGTGCCAGCTCACCCGGGCCAAATCAGCCCCAGCATTTT. Translated: CASSPGPNQPQHF.

This rearrangement joins TRBV5-1 to TRBJ1-5; 11 positions match TRBD1. Germline V gene sequence: CDR1 SGHRS, CDR2 YFSETQ. This CDR3 is 15 amino acids long. Trimming at V came to 2 bases and at J to 6 bases, leaving 4 bases not matched to a gene. The CDR3 reads CASSFTGTGGQPQHF. In DNA form, the CDR3 reads TGCGCCAGCAGCTTTACCGGGACAGGGGGTCAGCCCCAGCATTTT.

The CDR3 sequence is CASTQQGNYGYTF. CDR3 in DNA: TGTGCCAGCACTCAACAGGGGAACTATGGCTACACCTTC. The chain employs TRBV6-1 and TRBJ1-2, with 7 nucleotides matching TRBD1. Unmatched junction bases numbered 4, after V lost 7 bases and J lost 2 bases. Germline CDR1 reads MNHNS; CDR2 reads SASEGT. The CDR3 consists of 13 residues.

V is TRBV7-6 and J is TRBJ2-6; D is possibly TRBD1 (5 bases). The germline CDR1 and CDR2 sequences are SGHVS and FNYEAQ. Trimming stripped 1 base from V and 8 bases from J, with 9 bases between. This CDR3 comprises 14 residues. This CDR3 is CASSLVSGSNVLTF. Here the CDR3 DNA reads TGTGCCAGCAGCTTAGTATCAGGGTCCAACGTCCTGACTTTC.

The CDR3 DNA follows: TGTGCCAGCAGCCCGGGATCGGAACGGGAGCTGTTTTTT. Protein: CASSPGSERELFF. The rearrangement uses TRBV7-9 and TRBJ2-2; perhaps TRBD2 as D (5 bases). Germline assignment: CDR1 SEHNR and CDR2 FQNEAQ (reference sequence). CDR3 length: 13 amino acids. The V end lost 5 bases, the J end lost 9 bases, and 13 bases lay between the germline ends.

This sequence joins TRBV5-1 and TRBJ1-4; a weak D match, TRBD1 (5 bases). V dropped 3 bases and J dropped 3 bases, with 18 bases sitting between them. CDR3 length: 17 amino acids. CDR1 is SGHRS, CDR2 YFSETQ, per germline. Here the CDR3 DNA reads TGCGCCAGCAGCTATCTACCACGGGGCTCGGCTAATGAAAAACTGTTTTTT. This sequence encodes CASSYLPRGSANEKLFF.

DNA of the CDR3: TGTGCCAGCCAACAGGGGGCAGGCACAGATACGCAGTATTTT. Protein: CASQQGAGTDTQYF. V usage is TRBV19 and J usage is TRBJ2-3, with 9 bases matching TRBD1. J gave up 1 base and V 9 bases, and 5 bases lay outside the gene matches. Germline CDR1 is LNHDA and CDR2 is SQIVND (reference sequence). The CDR3 is 14 amino acids.

This clone appeared once. The CDR3 loop is CASSTTQKFYEQYF. The CDR3 DNA reads TGTGCCAGCAGCACGACACAGAAATTTTACGAGCAGTACTTC. This sequence joins TRBV28 and TRBJ2-7; D uncertain. The CDR3 has 14 residues. The V and J ends lost 6 bases and 4 bases respectively, with 16 bases between them. From germline, CDR1 is MDHEN and CDR2 SYDVKM.

V usage is TRBV27 and J usage is TRBJ2-1; tentative D call: TRBD1 (5 bases). This CDR3 has 12 residues. Germline V gives CDR1 MNHEY, CDR2 SMNVEV (reference sequence). The V and J ends lost 8 bases and 7 bases respectively, with 12 bases between them. In DNA form, the CDR3 reads TGTGCCAGCCCTGGGGCGAGAAATGAGCAGTTCTTC. Encoded protein: CASPGARNEQFF.

CDR3 loop: CASSLGFSGGSKKYNEQFF. CDR3 in DNA: TGCGCCAGCAGCTTGGGGTTTAGCGGGGGGTCAAAGAAATACAATGAGCAGTTCTTC. This chain connects TRBV5-1 to TRBJ2-1, with 10 bases fitting TRBD2. Trimming removed 0 bases from V and 4 bases from J; junction bases left unmatched: 13. Germline CDR1 SGHRS, CDR2 YFSETQ. The CDR3 extends over 19 amino acids.

The CDR3 region has the DNA TGTGCCAGCTCACCAGGACAGGATGCCTACGAGCAGTACTTC. This gives the protein CASSPGQDAYEQYF. The chain uses TRBV18 and TRBJ2-7; 7 bases match TRBD1. Germline values: CDR1 KGHSH, CDR2 LQKENI. This CDR3 spans 14 amino acids. The J segment lost 2 bases and the V segment lost 2 bases, leaving 3 bases of the junction unmatched.

This chain uses TRBV19 with TRBJ2-1, with no clear D. V was cut by 4 bases and J by 3 bases, with 16 bases left in between. Germline loops: CDR1 LNHDA, CDR2 SQIVND (reference sequence). The CDR3 runs 16 residues. The CDR3 reads CASSKVRLVDYNEQFF. The CDR3 DNA reads TGTGCCAGTAGTAAAGTGCGGCTAGTAGACTACAATGAGCAGTTCTTC. Combining the CDR3 with reference TRBV19 and TRBJ2-1 gives the whole variable domain DGGITQSPKYLFRKEGQNVTLSCEQNLNHDAMYWYRQDPGQGLRLIYYSQIVNDFQKGDIAEGYSVSREKKESFPLTVTSAQKNPTAFYLCASSKVRLVDYNEQFFGPGTRLTVL.

The chain employs TRBV5-1 and TRBJ2-1; TRBD1 matches at 7 bases. This CDR3 comprises 15 residues. In germline, CDR1 is SGHRS, CDR2 YFSETQ. The junction had 3 bases not matched to a gene; V was cut back by 0 bases and J by 3 bases. DNA of the CDR3: TGCGCCAGCAGCTTGGCCGCAGGGGGCTACAATGAGCAGTTCTTC. Translating it yields CASSLAAGGYNEQFF.

The rearrangement links TRBV19 to TRBJ2-3; no definite D call. Germline CDR1 LNHDA, CDR2 SQIVND (reference sequence). V was clipped by 1 base and J by 1 base, with 9 bases between them. The CDR3 is 15 amino acids. Here the CDR3 reads CASSIGVSRTDTQYF. The DNA of the CDR3 is TGTGCCAGTAGTATAGGAGTCAGCCGCACAGATACGCAGTATTTT.

CDR3 sequence reads: CASRAGTGSTGELFF. The CDR3 region has the DNA TGTGCCAGCAGAGCCGGGACAGGGTCCACCGGGGAGCTGTTTTTT. The chain joins TRBV28 to TRBJ2-2; TRBD1 aligns across 9 bases. This CDR3 is built from 15 residues. V shed 6 bases, J shed 4 bases, and the junction held 6 bases outside the gene matches. In germline, CDR1 is MDHEN, CDR2 SYDVKM. The whole variable domain, remainder taken from reference TRBV28 and TRBJ2-2, is DVKVTQSSRYLVKRTGEKVFLECVQDMDHENMFWYRQDPGLGLRLIYFSYDVKMKEKGDIPEGYSVSREKKERFSLILESASTNQTSMYLCASRAGTGSTGELFFGEGSRLTVL.

The V gene is TRBV6-5, the J gene TRBJ1-2; D might be TRBD1 (5 bases). The CDR3 loop spans 14 amino acids. Germline values: CDR1 MNHEY, CDR2 SVGAGI. The V end was cut by 5 bases, the J end by 4 bases, with 14 bases between. The CDR3 nucleotides read TGTGCCAGCAGTACCTCCGGGACGATCTATGGCTACACCTTC. This encodes CASSTSGTIYGYTF.